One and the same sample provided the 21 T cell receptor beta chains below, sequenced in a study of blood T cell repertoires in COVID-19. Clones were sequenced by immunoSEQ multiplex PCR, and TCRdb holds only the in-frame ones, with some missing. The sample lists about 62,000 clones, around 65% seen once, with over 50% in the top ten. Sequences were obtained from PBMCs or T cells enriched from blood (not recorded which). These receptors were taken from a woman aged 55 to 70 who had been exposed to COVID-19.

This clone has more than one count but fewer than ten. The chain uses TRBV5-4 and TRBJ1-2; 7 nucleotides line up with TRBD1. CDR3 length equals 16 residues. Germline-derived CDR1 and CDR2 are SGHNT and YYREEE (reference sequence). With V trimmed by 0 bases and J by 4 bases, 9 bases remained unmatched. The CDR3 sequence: CASSLGQGTSIYGYTF. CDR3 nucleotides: TGTGCCAGCAGCTTGGGACAGGGTACGTCCATCTATGGCTACACCTTC.

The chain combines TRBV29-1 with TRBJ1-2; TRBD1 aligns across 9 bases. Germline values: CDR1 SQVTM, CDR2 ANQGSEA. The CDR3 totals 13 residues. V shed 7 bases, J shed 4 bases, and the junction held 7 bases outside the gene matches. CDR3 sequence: CSARTGDGYGYTF. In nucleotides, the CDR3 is TGCAGCGCCCGGACAGGGGATGGCTATGGCTACACCTTC. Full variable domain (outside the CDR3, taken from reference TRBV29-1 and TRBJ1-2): SAVISQKPSRDICQRGTSLTIQCQVDSQVTMMFWYRQQPGQSLTLIATANQGSEATYESGFVIDKFPISRPNLTFSTLTVSNMSPEDSSIYLCSARTGDGYGYTFGSGTRLTVV.

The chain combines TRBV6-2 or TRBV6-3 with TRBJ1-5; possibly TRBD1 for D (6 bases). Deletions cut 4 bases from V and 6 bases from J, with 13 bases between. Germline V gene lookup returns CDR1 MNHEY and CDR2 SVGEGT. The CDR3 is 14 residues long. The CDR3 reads CASSSTGTSQPQHF. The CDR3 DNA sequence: TGTGCCAGCAGTTCCACAGGGACCAGTCAGCCCCAGCATTTT.

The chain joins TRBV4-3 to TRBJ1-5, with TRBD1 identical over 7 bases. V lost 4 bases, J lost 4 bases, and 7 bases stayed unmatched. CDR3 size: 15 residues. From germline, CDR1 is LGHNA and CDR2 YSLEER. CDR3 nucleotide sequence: TGCGCCAGCAGCCGCGATAGCAGGGGGAATCAGCCCCAGCATTTT. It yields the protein CASSRDSRGNQPQHF.

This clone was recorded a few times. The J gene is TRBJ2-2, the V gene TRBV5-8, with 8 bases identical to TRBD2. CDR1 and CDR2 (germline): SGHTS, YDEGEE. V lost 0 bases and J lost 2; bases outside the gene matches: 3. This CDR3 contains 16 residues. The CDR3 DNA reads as TGTGCCAGCAGCTTGGACCGGGGGGGCAACACCGGGGAGCTGTTTTTT. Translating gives CASSLDRGGNTGELFF.

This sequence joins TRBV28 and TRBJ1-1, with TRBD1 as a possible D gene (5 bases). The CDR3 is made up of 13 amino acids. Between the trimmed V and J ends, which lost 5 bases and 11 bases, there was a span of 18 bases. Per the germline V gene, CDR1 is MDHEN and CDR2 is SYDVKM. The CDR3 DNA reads TGTGCCAGCAGTGGCCCGGTGGCCGCAGGGGCTTTCTTT. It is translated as CASSGPVAAGAFF.

The CDR3 spells CASSDPDRMNTEAFF. CDR3 DNA sequence: TGCGCCAGCAGCGATCCGGACAGGATGAACACTGAAGCTTTCTTT. The chain combines TRBV5-1 with TRBJ1-1; 7 positions agree with TRBD1. The CDR3 is 15 residues long. The J segment lost 0 bases and the V segment lost 4 bases, leaving 6 bases of the junction unmatched. The germline V gene has CDR1 SGHRS and CDR2 YFSETQ.

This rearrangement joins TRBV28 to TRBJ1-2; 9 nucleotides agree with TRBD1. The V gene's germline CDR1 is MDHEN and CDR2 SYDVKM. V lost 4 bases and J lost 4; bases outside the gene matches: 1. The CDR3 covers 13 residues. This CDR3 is CASSSQGAYGYTF. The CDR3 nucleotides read TGTGCCAGCAGTTCACAGGGGGCCTATGGCTACACCTTC.

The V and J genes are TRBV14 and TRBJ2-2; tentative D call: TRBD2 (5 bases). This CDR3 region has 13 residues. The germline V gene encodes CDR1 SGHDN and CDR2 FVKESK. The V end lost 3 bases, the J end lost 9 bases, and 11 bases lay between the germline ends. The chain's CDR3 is CASSQGSQRELFF. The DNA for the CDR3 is TGTGCCAGCAGCCAGGGGAGTCAGCGGGAGCTGTTTTTT.

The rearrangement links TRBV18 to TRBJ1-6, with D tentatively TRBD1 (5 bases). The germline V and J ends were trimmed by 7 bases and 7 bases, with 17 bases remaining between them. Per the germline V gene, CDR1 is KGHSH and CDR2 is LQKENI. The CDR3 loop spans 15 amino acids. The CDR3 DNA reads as TGTGCCAGCTGCATTGGGCCGGGGGGGAATTCACCCCTCCACTTT. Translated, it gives CASCIGPGGNSPLHF.

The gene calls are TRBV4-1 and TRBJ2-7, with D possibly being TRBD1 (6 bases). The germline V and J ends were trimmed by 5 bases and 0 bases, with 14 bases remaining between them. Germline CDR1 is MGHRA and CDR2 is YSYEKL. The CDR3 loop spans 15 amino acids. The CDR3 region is CASSYMTGTSYEQYF. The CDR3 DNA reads TGCGCCAGCAGCTACATGACAGGTACCTCCTACGAGCAGTACTTC.

The DNA for the CDR3 is TGTGCCAGCAGCGGGCAACAGGGGCCCCTCTCTGGAAACACCATATATTTT. Translation gives CASSGQQGPLSGNTIYF. The rearrangement joins TRBV9 to TRBJ1-3; 7 positions match TRBD1. The length of the CDR3 is 17 residues. J gave up 0 bases and V 3 bases, and 9 bases lay outside the gene matches. In germline, CDR1 is SGDLS, CDR2 YYNGEE.

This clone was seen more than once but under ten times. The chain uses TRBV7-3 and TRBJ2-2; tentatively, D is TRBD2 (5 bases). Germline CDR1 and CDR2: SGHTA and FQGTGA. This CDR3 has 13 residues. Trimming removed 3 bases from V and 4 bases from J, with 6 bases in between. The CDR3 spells CASSFEGTGELFF. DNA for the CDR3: TGTGCCAGCAGCTTCGAGGGCACCGGGGAGCTGTTTTTT.

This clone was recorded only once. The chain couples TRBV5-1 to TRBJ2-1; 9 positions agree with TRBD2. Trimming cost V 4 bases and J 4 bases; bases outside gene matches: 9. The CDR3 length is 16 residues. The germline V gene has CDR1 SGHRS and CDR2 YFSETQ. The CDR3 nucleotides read TGCGCCAGCAGCAACCGGGAACTAGCGGGTTACAATGAGCAGTTCTTC. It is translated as CASSNRELAGYNEQFF.

This CDR3 reads CATSRVDFNYEQYF. DNA for the CDR3: TGTGCCACCAGCAGAGTGGACTTCAACTACGAGCAGTACTTC. The rearrangement joins TRBV15 to TRBJ2-7; a possible D gene is TRBD2 (5 bases). V lost 1 base, J lost 3 bases, and 10 bases lay in between. CDR1 is LNHNV and CDR2 is YYDKDF in the germline V gene (reference sequence). The CDR3 sequence is 14 residues long.

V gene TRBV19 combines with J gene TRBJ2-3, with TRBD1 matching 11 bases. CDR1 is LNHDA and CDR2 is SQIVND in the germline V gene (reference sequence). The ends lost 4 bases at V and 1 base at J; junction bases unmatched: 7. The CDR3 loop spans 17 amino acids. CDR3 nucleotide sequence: TGTGCCAGTAGTAAAGGACAGGGGGCCAGACGCACAGATACGCAGTATTTT. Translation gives CASSKGQGARRTDTQYF.

CDR3 sequence (DNA): TGCGCCAGCAGCCAAGCTGGGACTACCTACACCGGGGAGCTGTTTTTT. Its protein is CASSQAGTTYTGELFF. The J gene is TRBJ2-2, the V gene TRBV4-3; 7 nucleotides align to TRBD2. The CDR3 is made up of 16 amino acids. Germline CDR1 LGHNA, CDR2 YSLEER. J lost 3 bases, V lost 1 base, and 5 bases had no gene match.

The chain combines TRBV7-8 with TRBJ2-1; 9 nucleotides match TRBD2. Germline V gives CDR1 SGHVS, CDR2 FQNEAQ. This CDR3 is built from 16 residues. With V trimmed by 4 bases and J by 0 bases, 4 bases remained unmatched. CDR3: CASSWLRGGSYNEQFF. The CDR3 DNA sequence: TGTGCCAGCAGCTGGTTGCGGGGGGGCTCCTACAATGAGCAGTTCTTC. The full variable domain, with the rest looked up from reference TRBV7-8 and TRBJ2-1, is GAGVSQSPRYKVAKRGQDVALRCDPISGHVSLFWYQQALGQGPEFLTYFQNEAQLDKSGLPSDRFFAERPEGSVSTLKIQRTQQEDSAVYLCASSWLRGGSYNEQFFGPGTRLTVL.

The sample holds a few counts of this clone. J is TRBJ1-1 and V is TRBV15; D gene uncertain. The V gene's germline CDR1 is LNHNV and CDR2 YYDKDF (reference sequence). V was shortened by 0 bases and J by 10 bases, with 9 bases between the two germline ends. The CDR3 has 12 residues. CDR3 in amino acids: CATSRDRGRAFF. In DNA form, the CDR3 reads TGTGCCACCAGCAGAGATCGTGGGCGAGCTTTCTTT.

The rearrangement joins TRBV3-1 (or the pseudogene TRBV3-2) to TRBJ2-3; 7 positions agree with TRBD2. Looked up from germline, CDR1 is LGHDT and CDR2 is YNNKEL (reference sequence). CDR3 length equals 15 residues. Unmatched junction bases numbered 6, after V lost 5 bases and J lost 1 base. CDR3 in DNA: TGTGCCAGCAGCATAGGACTAGTTGGCACAGATACGCAGTATTTT. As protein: CASSIGLVGTDTQYF.

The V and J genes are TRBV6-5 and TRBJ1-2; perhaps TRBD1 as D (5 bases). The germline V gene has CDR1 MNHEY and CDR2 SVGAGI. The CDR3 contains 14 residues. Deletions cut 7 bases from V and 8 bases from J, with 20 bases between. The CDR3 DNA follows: TGTGCCAGCACTAACCAGGCAGGGCGATGGGGCTACACCTTC. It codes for CASTNQAGRWGYTF.